The 13 T cell receptor beta chains given below trace back to one sample, sequenced in a study of blood T cells in healthy people across ages. Primed by a sample-barcoded 5' primer and a J-beta primer mix, a second PCR proceeded for about 6 to 11 cycles. TCRdb independently ran MiXCR on the 5' RACE reads; one entry per CDR3 protein. Of 750,000 to 950,000 distinct CDR3 sequences in the sample, roughly 53% were seen once. Input material: blood. The receptors were sampled from a man older than 75 in good health.

The chain carries TRBV11-3 and TRBJ2-1; 11 bases map to TRBD2. Unmatched junction bases numbered 2, after V lost 0 bases and J lost 4 bases. CDR3 length equals 16 residues. Germline loops: CDR1 SGHNT, CDR2 YENEEA. The DNA for the CDR3 is TGTGCCAGCAGCTTAGATCTAGCGGGAGGTTACAATGAGCAGTTCTTC. Protein: CASSLDLAGGYNEQFF. Using reference TRBV11-3 and TRBJ2-1 for the parts outside the CDR3, the full variable domain is EAGVVQSPRYKIIEKKQPVAFWCNPISGHNTLYWYLQNLGQGPELLIRYENEEAVDDSQLPKDRFSAERLKGVDSTLKIQPAELGDSAVYLCASSLDLAGGYNEQFFGPGTRLTVL.

Note on this clonotype: This may come from a read error, since a much larger clone is one base off. The chain uses TRBV20-1 and TRBJ2-6, with unresolved D. The CDR3 totals 12 residues. Germline V CDR1 and CDR2: DFQATT, SNEGSKA (reference sequence). V was clipped by 3 bases and J by 3 bases, with 3 bases between them. The CDR3 spells CSASGGANVLTF. For the CDR3, the DNA is TGCAGTGCTAGCGGTGGGGCCAACGTCCTGACTTTC.

The chain joins TRBV7-9 to TRBJ2-7, with 7 bases identical to TRBD1. Germline lookup yields CDR1 SEHNR and CDR2 FQNEAQ (reference sequence). The CDR3 loop spans 14 amino acids. Trimming took 5 bases from V and 2 from J; bases not matched to a gene: 6. CDR3 sequence (DNA): TGTGCCAGCAGCAAAGGACAGGCGGCCTACGAGCAGTACTTC. Amino acid sequence: CASSKGQAAYEQYF. The variable domain in full, with the rest retrieved from reference TRBV7-9 and TRBJ2-7, is DTGVSQNPRHKITKRGQNVTFRCDPISEHNRLYWYRQTLGQGPEFLTYFQNEAQLEKSRLLSDRFSAERPKGSFSTLEIQRTEQGDSAMYLCASSKGQAAYEQYFGPGTRLTVT.

This clonotype turned up a few times. The gene calls are TRBV10-2 and TRBJ2-6, with TRBD2 identical over 8 bases. Germline trimming cut 7 bases from V and 4 bases from J; bases unmatched to any gene: 9. The CDR3 has 16 amino acids. Germline CDR1 and CDR2: WSHSY and SAAADI. The CDR3 reads CASKAGLASGANVLTF. In DNA form, the CDR3 reads TGCGCCAGCAAGGCAGGACTAGCTTCAGGGGCCAACGTCCTGACTTTC.

The CDR3 DNA reads TGTGCCAGCTCACCATTCAAGGACAGCCATGGCCCCAGATACGCGTATTTT. Its protein is CASSPFKDSHGPRYAYF. This rearrangement joins TRBV18 to TRBJ2-3; D might be TRBD1 (6 bases). CDR1 is KGHSH, CDR2 LQKENI, per germline. V lost 2 bases to trimming and J lost 14 bases, with 29 bases between them. The CDR3 runs to 17 residues.

The rearrangement joins TRBV18 to TRBJ2-5; 7 bases align to TRBD1. The DNA end lines up better with TRBJ2-7; the J call may be wrong. The CDR3 sequence is 15 residues long. Germline assignment: CDR1 KGHSH and CDR2 LQKENI. The CDR3 DNA reads TGTGCCAGCTCACCACCGGACAGGTACCCCTACGAGCAGTACTTC. This gives the protein CASSPPDRYPYEQYF.

The gene calls are TRBV5-1 and TRBJ2-6; D is unresolved. The CDR3 loop spans 16 amino acids. The germline CDR1 and CDR2 sequences are SGHRS and YFSETQ. V lost 2 bases, J lost 1 base, and 10 bases lay in between. CDR3 sequence (DNA): TGCGCCAGCAGCTTTCCGACTGGGTCTGGGGCCAACGTCCTGACTTTC. It translates to CASSFPTGSGANVLTF. Full variable domain (outside the CDR3, taken from reference TRBV5-1 and TRBJ2-6): KAGVTQTPRYLIKTRGQQVTLSCSPISGHRSVSWYQQTPGQGLQFLFEYFSETQRNKGNFPGRFSGRQFSNSRSEMNVSTLELGDSALYLCASSFPTGSGANVLTFGAGSRLTVL.

This clonotype has a handful of counts. The chain recombines TRBV6-5 with TRBJ1-2; no reliable D call. The CDR3 sequence is 14 residues long. Trimming took off 7 bases at V and 6 bases at J, with 18 bases between the two ends. CDR1 MNHEY and CDR2 SVGAGI come from the germline V gene. CDR3 residues: CASNKGPGLDGYTF. As DNA, the CDR3 is TGTGCCAGCAACAAAGGGCCAGGACTTGATGGCTACACCTTC.

This clonotype has only one observation. The chain couples TRBV12-3 or TRBV12-4 to TRBJ2-7; 7 bases map to TRBD2. V shed 6 bases and J 2 bases; nucleotides not matched to a gene: 10. The CDR3 is 15 residues long. CDR3 in amino acids: CASRTGGSIAYEQYF. DNA for the CDR3: TGTGCCAGCAGAACGGGCGGGAGTATCGCCTACGAGCAGTACTTC.

This clonotype was detected a few times. CDR3 region: CSARGGQGLKGYTF. DNA of the CDR3: TGCAGTGCTAGAGGGGGACAGGGACTAAAAGGCTACACCTTC. This chain connects TRBV20-1 to TRBJ1-2, with 9 nucleotides matching TRBD1. The CDR3 consists of 14 residues. The V gene's germline CDR1 is DFQATT and CDR2 SNEGSKA (reference sequence). Trimming removed 1 base from V and 8 bases from J; junction bases left unmatched: 8.

The CDR3 DNA is TGTGCCATCAGTGAGACGGATTATGGCTACACCTTC. Translation: CAISETDYGYTF. This rearrangement joins TRBV10-3 to TRBJ1-2; the D is unclear. There are 12 residues in the CDR3. V was shortened by 2 bases and J by 5 bases, with 6 bases between the two germline ends. Germline V gene sequence: CDR1 ENHRY, CDR2 SYGVKD.

The gene calls are TRBV24-1 and TRBJ2-2, with a weak D call TRBD1 (6 bases). The germline V gene has CDR1 KGHDR and CDR2 SFDVKD. The V end lost 4 bases, the J end lost 3 bases, and 11 bases lay between the germline ends. The CDR3 totals 15 residues. The CDR3 loop is CATSDHRVDTGELFF. The CDR3 nucleotides read TGTGCCACCAGTGACCACAGGGTTGACACCGGGGAGCTGTTTTTT.

The J gene is TRBJ2-4, the V gene TRBV7-3, with unresolved D. The J call is doubtful: the DNA matches TRBJ2-7 better. The CDR3 is 16 residues long. From germline, CDR1 is SGHTA and CDR2 FQGTGA. CDR3 DNA: TGTGCCAGCAGCTTAACTGGTACCCCCGGAGTGAGCGAGCAGTACTTC. Translating gives CASSLTGTPGVSEQYF.